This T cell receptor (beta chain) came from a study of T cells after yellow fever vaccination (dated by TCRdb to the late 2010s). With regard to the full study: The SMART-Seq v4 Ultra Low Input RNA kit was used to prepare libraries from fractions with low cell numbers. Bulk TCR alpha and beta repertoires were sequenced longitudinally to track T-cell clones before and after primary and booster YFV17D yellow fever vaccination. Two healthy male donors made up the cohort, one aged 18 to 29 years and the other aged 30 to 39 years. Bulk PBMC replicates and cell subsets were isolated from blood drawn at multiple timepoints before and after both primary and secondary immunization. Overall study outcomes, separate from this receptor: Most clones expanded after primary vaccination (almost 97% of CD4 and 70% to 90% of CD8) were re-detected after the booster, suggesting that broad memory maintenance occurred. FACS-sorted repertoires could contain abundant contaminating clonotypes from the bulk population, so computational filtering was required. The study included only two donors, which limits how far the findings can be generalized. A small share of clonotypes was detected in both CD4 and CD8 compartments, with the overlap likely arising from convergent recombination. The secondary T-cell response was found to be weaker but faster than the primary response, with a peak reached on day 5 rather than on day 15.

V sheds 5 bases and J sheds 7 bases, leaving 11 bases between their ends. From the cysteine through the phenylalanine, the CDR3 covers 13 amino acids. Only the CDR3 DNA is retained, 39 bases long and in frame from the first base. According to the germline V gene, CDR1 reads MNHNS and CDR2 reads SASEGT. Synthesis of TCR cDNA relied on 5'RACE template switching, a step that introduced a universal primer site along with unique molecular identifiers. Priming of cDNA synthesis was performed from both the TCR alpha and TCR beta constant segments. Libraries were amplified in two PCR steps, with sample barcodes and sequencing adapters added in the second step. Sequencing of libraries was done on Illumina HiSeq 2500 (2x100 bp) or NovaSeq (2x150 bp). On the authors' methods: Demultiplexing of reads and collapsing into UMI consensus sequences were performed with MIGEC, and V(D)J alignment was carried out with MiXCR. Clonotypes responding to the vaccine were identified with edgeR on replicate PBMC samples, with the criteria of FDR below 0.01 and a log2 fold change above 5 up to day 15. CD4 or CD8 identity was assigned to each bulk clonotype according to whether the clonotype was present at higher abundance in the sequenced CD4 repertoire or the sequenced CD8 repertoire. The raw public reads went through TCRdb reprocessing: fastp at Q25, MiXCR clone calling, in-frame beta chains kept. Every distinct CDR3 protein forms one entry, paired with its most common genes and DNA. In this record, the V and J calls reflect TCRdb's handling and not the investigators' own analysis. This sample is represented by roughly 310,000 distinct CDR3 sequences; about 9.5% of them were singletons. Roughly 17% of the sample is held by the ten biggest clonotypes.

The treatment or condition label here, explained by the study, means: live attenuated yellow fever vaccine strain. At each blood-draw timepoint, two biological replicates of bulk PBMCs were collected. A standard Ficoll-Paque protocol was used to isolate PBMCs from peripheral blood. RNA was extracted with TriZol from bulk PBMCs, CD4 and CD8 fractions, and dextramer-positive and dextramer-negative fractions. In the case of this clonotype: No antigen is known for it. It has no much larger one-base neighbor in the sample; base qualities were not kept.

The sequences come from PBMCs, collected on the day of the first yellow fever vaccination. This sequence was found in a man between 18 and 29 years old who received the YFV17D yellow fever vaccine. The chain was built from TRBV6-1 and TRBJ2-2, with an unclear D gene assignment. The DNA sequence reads TGTGCCAGCAGTCCAGGCATTAACGGGGAGCTGTTTTTT. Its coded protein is CASSPGINGELFF.